This T cell receptor (beta chain) was sequenced during a study of CD8+ T cells in alopecia areata. Sequencing templates came from extracted RNA that was reverse transcribed into cDNA. The table came from immunoSEQ multiplex PCR; TCRdb's copy has only in-frame clones and leaves some out. This sample has about 260,000 clones; 60% occur once, and the top ten carry about 0.93%. This clone was counted between two and nine times. The CDR3 sequence is 17 residues long. V dropped 6 bases and J dropped 5; count of bases not matched to a gene: 18. Germline CDR1 SGHTA, CDR2 FQGNSA. Regarding treatment: oral pan-JAK inhibitor, 5-10 mg twice daily.

The sequence was collected from a human donor with alopecia areata. This sample comprised CD4+ T cells sorted from blood, obtained at week 52, from a patient treated with tofacitinib. The chain uses TRBV7-2 and TRBJ2-5; the match to TRBD2 covers 7 bases. In nucleotides, the CDR3 is TGTGCCAGCAGGGGGAGTGGGCGCGGGGGAGTCCGGGAGACCCAGTACTTC. Translated: CASRGSGRGGVRETQYF.